This TCR beta chain was obtained from a study of shared clonotypes between healthy human individuals (dated by TCRdb to 2018 to 2020). About the study as a whole: A few men and two women, aged 18 to 49 years, made up the cohort. Each donor's leukapheresis produced roughly between roughly 0.85 and 10 billion PBMCs. Blood TCR repertoires of a handful of healthy adults were deeply sequenced to estimate repertoire size and the extent of clonotype sharing between individuals. To increase sequencing depth and limit assay-specific biases, TCR repertoire library preparation and sequencing were carried out by different laboratories using diverse techniques. For each donor, CD4 naive and CD4 memory were each given three plates, CD8 naive was given two plates, and CD8 memory was given one plate. Overall results and qualifications from the work: Only blood was sampled, and tissue TCR repertoires likely differ from those in blood. Because the study included a small number of donors, the genetic and exposure-history diversity represented was limited. Compared with non-shared clonotypes, clonotypes shared by all four sorted-subset donors had higher generation probabilities. When several donors were compared, the shared fraction of clonotypes was around 5% for naive CD4, around 3.6% for naive CD8, about 2.5% for memory CD4, and approximately 0.4% for memory CD8. Incomplete sequencing was indicated by rarefaction of sorted-subset datasets, despite the large sequencing depth. Estimated clonotype richness was generally larger for naive than for memory subsets. Based on pairwise subsampling, the degree of clonotype sharing among donors was expected to be affected by sequencing depth.

Healthy HIV-negative adults with no recently reported acute infections or vaccinations were included as donors. All donors were Caucasian adults living in Nashville, Tennessee, USA. Magnetic negative selection was used to enrich CD4+ T cells, after which naive cells were positively selected on CD45RA and the negative fraction became the memory subset. Blood was collected by leukapheresis, and PBMCs were isolated by Ficoll-Histopaque density gradient centrifugation and then cryopreserved in liquid nitrogen vapor phase. Purity and quantity of every magnetically sorted T cell population were checked by analytical flow cytometry. Each sorted fraction had its genomic DNA isolated and then quantified by UV absorbance on a Nanodrop 2000c. The germline V gene sets CDR1 to SGHRS and CDR2 to YFSETQ. V lost 2 bases and J lost 6 bases, and the count of bases not matched to a germline gene is 5. The CDR3 covers 14 residues, taking in both the cysteine and the phenylalanine. Only the CDR3 portion is preserved as DNA: 42 bases, with reading frame beginning at the first base.

Of note for this clone: Its antigen specificity is not known. No qualities accompany the bases; no much larger clone lies one base away. The same CDR3 arises from other DNA sequences in this sample as well.

TCR CDR3 regions were amplified from genomic DNA by multiplex PCR using the deep immunoSEQ assay. Extracted genomic DNA from each cell subset was spread evenly across all wells of several immunoSEQ 96-well plates, with each plate serving as a replicate. Each replicate PCR for sorted subsets received roughly 0.2 ug genomic DNA, equal to tens of thousands of T cell genomes. Purified libraries were measured with a Qubit 3.0 fluorometer, size-checked on a Bioanalyzer 2100, and measured again with the KAPA Library Quantification kit. Every immunoSEQ 96-well plate was sequenced on a separate single-read 150-cycle Illumina NextSeq 550 flow cell. From the authors' description of their analysis: Because the immunoSEQ output held only junctional sequences and lacked quality scores, the filtering could not match the filtering applied to full-length reads. Sequences were annotated with PyIR, a Python wrapper for IgBLAST v1.9, using IMGT germline references to assign V/J genes and CDR3. Reads were removed for weak V/J assignments (E-value above 1e-6), missing CDR3, stop codons, out-of-frame junctions, or ambiguous translated residues. A V3J clonotype was defined by an identical inferred V gene, J gene, and CDR3 amino acid sequence. To compute the percentage overlap between repertoires, the number of shared unique clonotypes was divided by the size of the smaller repertoire. Repertoire richness was assessed with RTK rarefaction, the Chao1 estimator, and Recon v2.1 estimates of unobserved clonotypes. OLGA was used to compute generation probabilities for all TCRbeta clonotypes that the gDNA method yielded from four donors. TCRdb stores this immuneACCESS table with in-frame sequences only. Part of the clones is absent; in the studies checked, under half of the shortfall reflects unresolved V genes, and no reason is known for the rest. V and J calls and clone size follow that table, whereas D and trimming were derived from the DNA. The sample table holds about 2.4 million clones, of which 93% were seen once. About 0.39% of the sample goes to the ten largest clones.

The sample comprised naive CD4+ T cells from PBMCs. The cell subset or site label, as the study defines it: CD45RA+ positively selected. The chain uses TRBV5-1 and TRBJ2-7; 10 bases in between match TRBD1. This receptor was identified in a man between 18 and 35 years old in good health. Some clones in this sample may be carry-over from other donors' samples. The bases are TGCGCCAGCAGCTTCCGGGACAGGGGTGGCGAGCAGTACTTC. This encodes CASSFRDRGGEQYF. With all but the CDR3 taken from the reference TRBV5-1 and TRBJ2-7 genes, the full variable domain is: KAGVTQTPRYLIKTRGQQVTLSCSPISGHRSVSWYQQTPGQGLQFLFEYFSETQRNKGNFPGRFSGRQFSNSRSEMNVSTLELGDSALYLCASSFRDRGGEQYFGPGTRLTVT.